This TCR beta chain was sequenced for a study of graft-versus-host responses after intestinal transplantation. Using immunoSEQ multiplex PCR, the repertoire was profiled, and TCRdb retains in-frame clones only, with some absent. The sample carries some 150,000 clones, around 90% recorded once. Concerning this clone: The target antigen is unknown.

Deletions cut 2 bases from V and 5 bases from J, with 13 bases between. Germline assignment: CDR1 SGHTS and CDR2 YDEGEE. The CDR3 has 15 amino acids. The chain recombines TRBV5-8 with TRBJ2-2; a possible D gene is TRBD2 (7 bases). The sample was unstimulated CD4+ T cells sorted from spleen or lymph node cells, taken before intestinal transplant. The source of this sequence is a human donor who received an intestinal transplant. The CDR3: CASSFVRGGTGELFF. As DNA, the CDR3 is TGTGCCAGCAGCTTCGTCAGGGGAGGGACCGGGGAGCTGTTTTTT.